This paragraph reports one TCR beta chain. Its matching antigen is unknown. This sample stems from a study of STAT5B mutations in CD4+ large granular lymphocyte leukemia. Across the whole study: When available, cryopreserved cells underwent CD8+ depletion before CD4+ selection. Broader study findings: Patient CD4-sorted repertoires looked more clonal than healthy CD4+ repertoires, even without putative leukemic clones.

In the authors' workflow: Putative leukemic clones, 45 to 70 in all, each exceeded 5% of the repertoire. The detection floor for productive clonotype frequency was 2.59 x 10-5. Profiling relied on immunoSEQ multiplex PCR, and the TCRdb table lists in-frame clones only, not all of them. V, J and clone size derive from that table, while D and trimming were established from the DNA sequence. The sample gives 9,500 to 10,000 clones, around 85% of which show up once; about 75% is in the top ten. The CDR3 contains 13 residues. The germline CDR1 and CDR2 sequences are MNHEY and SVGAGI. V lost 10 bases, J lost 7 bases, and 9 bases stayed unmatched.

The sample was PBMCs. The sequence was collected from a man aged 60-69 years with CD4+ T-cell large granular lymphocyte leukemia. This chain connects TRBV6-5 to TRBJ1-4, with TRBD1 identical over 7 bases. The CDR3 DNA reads TGTGCCACCCAACAGGGGTCTGCTGAAAAACTGTTTTTT. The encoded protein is CATQQGSAEKLFF.